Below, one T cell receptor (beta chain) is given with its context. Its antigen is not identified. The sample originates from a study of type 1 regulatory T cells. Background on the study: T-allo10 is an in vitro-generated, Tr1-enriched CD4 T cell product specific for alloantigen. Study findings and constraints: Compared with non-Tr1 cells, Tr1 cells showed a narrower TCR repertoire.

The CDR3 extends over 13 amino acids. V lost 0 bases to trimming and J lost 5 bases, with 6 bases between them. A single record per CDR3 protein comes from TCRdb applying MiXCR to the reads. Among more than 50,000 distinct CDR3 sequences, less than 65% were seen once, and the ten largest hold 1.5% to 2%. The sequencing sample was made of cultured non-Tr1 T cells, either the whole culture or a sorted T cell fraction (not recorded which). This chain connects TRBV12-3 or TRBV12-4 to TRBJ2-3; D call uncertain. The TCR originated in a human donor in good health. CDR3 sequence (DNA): TGTGCCAGCAGTTTAGCGATACAAGATACGCAGTATTTT. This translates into CASSLAIQDTQYF.